The following is a T cell receptor (beta chain) sequence with its context. The data were taken from a study of T cell changes during pregnancy in multiple sclerosis. TCRdb's table, derived via immunoSEQ multiplex PCR, lists solely in-frame clones and lacks some. Among tens of thousands of clones, about 94% were seen once, and the ten largest hold roughly 2.5%. This TCR was recovered from a female donor with multiple sclerosis, enrolled in a pregnancy study. Sequenced here: peripheral blood, sampled in the third trimester of pregnancy.

CDR3 amino acids: CASSIPGDEQFF. The CDR3 DNA follows: TGTGCCAGCAGCATACCGGGGGATGAGCAGTTCTTC. J is TRBJ2-1 and V is TRBV5-4, with D perhaps matching TRBD2 (6 bases). The V end was cut by 4 bases, the J end by 8 bases, with 10 bases between. The CDR3 contains 12 residues. Looked up from germline, CDR1 is SGHNT and CDR2 is YYREEE (reference sequence).